A selection of T cell receptor beta chains follows, all from one sample in a study of cytomegalovirus exposure and HLA in healthy donors. Sequenced by immunoSEQ multiplex PCR; TCRdb stores in-frame clones only, minus some. The data contain around 150,000 clones, roughly four fifths of them singletons. The material sequenced was PBMCs. These receptors were obtained from a woman aged 45-59 years in good health and CMV-seronegative. Both conserved end residues are part of each CDR3. A D gene is named only where the DNA matches it firmly. Size tells how often a clone was seen (once, few, many) or the class of an expanded clone, and some rows leave it out.

J gene: TRBJ2-3; CDR3 length: 15; D gene: TRBD1; clone size: few; V gene: TRBV6-4; CDR3 DNA: TGTGCCAGCAGTGACCGGACAGGGGGCCCAGATACGCAGTATTTT; CDR3 protein: CASSDRTGGPDTQYF
J gene: TRBJ2-1; CDR3 length: 15; D gene: TRBD2; clone size: .; V gene: TRBV14; CDR3 DNA: TGTGCCAGCAGCCAACGAGGTAGCGGGTTGGATGAGCAGTTCTTC; CDR3 protein: CASSQRGSGLDEQFF
J gene: TRBJ1-3; CDR3 length: 13; D gene: TRBD1; clone size: .; V gene: TRBV2; CDR3 DNA: TGTGCCATCTGGCAGGGGGTATTAGACACCATATATTTT; CDR3 protein: CAIWQGVLDTIYF
J gene: TRBJ1-4; CDR3 length: 14; D gene: TRBD1; clone size: few; V gene: TRBV6-1; CDR3 DNA: TGTGCCAGCAGTTTGGGACAGGGAGTTGAAAAACTGTTTTTT; CDR3 protein: CASSLGQGVEKLFF
J gene: TRBJ1-6; CDR3 length: 13; D gene: .; clone size: .; V gene: TRBV30; CDR3 DNA: TGTGCCTGGAGCACAGATTATAATTCACCCCTCCACTTT; CDR3 protein: CAWSTDYNSPLHF
J gene: TRBJ2-7; CDR3 length: 14; D gene: TRBD1; clone size: .; V gene: TRBV6-1; CDR3 DNA: TGTGCCAGCAGTGAGGGACAGGGTTGGTACGAGCAGTACTTC; CDR3 protein: CASSEGQGWYEQYF
J gene: TRBJ2-1; CDR3 length: 14; D gene: TRBD1; clone size: .; V gene: TRBV5-1; CDR3 DNA: TGCGCCAGCAGCTTGCGTCAGGGGGCGGATGAGCAGTTCTTC; CDR3 protein: CASSLRQGADEQFF
J gene: TRBJ2-1; CDR3 length: 11; D gene: .; clone size: .; V gene: TRBV4-3; CDR3 DNA: TGCGCCAGCAGCCAGCGGGGCGAGCAGTTCTTC; CDR3 protein: CASSQRGEQFF
J gene: TRBJ2-1; CDR3 length: 16; D gene: .; clone size: .; V gene: TRBV27; CDR3 DNA: TGTGCCAGCAGTTCCACTTCCAAGAGCTCCTACAATGAGCAGTTCTTC; CDR3 protein: CASSSTSKSSYNEQFF
J gene: TRBJ1-1; CDR3 length: 16; D gene: .; clone size: .; V gene: TRBV5-6; CDR3 DNA: TGTGCCAGCACCTCTACCCGTGGAGTCATGAACACTGAAGCTTTCTTT; CDR3 protein: CASTSTRGVMNTEAFF
J gene: TRBJ2-2; CDR3 length: 15; D gene: .; clone size: .; V gene: TRBV11-2; CDR3 DNA: TGTGCCAGCAGCCCTACCCGGGGAAACACCGGGGAGCTGTTTTTT; CDR3 protein: CASSPTRGNTGELFF
J gene: TRBJ2-2; CDR3 length: 10; D gene: .; clone size: .; V gene: TRBV6-4; CDR3 DNA: TGTGCCAGCATCGGCGGGACGGAGTTTTTT; CDR3 protein: CASIGGTEFF
J gene: TRBJ2-2; CDR3 length: 16; D gene: TRBD1; clone size: .; V gene: TRBV29-1; CDR3 DNA: TGCAGCGTGGATTCCCGGGACAGGGCTAACACCGGGGAGCTGTTTTTT; CDR3 protein: CSVDSRDRANTGELFF
J gene: TRBJ2-1; CDR3 length: 16; D gene: TRBD2; clone size: .; V gene: TRBV4-1; CDR3 DNA: TGCGCCAGCAGCCACCTAACTAGCGGCGGGGGTGCTGAGCAGTTCTTC; CDR3 protein: CASSHLTSGGGAEQFF
J gene: TRBJ2-2; CDR3 length: 15; D gene: .; clone size: .; V gene: TRBV6-6; CDR3 DNA: TGTGCCAGCAGTTACTCGACACCGGGAACCGGGGAGCTGTTTTTT; CDR3 protein: CASSYSTPGTGELFF
J gene: TRBJ2-2; CDR3 length: 16; D gene: .; clone size: .; V gene: TRBV7-3; CDR3 DNA: TGTGCCAGCAGCTTAAATCCAGGGGAGAACACCGGGGAGCTGTTTTTT; CDR3 protein: CASSLNPGENTGELFF
J gene: TRBJ2-2; CDR3 length: 16; D gene: TRBD2; clone size: .; V gene: TRBV7-2; CDR3 DNA: TGTGCCAACGGTGGGCTCGGACTAGCAGACACCGGGGAGCTGTTTTTT; CDR3 protein: CANGGLGLADTGELFF
J gene: TRBJ2-1; CDR3 length: 15; D gene: TRBD1; clone size: .; V gene: TRBV5-1; CDR3 DNA: TGCGCCAGCAGCGCCAGGGGGCGCGATATCGATGAGCAGTTCTTC; CDR3 protein: CASSARGRDIDEQFF
J gene: TRBJ2-1; CDR3 length: 14; D gene: .; clone size: .; V gene: TRBV5-1; CDR3 DNA: TGCGCCAGCAGCTTGGAGACAGGCTTGAATGAGCAGTTCTTC; CDR3 protein: CASSLETGLNEQFF
J gene: TRBJ2-1; CDR3 length: 14; D gene: .; clone size: .; V gene: TRBV7-2; CDR3 DNA: TGTGCCAGCAGACTTTACCCTGACAGCAATGAGCAGTTCTTC; CDR3 protein: CASRLYPDSNEQFF
J gene: TRBJ1-1; CDR3 length: 10; D gene: .; clone size: few; V gene: TRBV7-9; CDR3 DNA: TGTGCCAGCAGCGAGTCTGAAGCTTTCTTT; CDR3 protein: CASSESEAFF
J gene: TRBJ1-1; CDR3 length: 13; D gene: .; clone size: few; V gene: TRBV11-1; CDR3 DNA: TGTGCCAGCAGCCTAGACAGGAACACTGAAGCTTTCTTT; CDR3 protein: CASSLDRNTEAFF
J gene: TRBJ1-3; CDR3 length: 14; D gene: TRBD1; clone size: .; V gene: TRBV9; CDR3 DNA: TGTGCCAGCAGCGATGGGACAGGGGCAAACACCATATATTTT; CDR3 protein: CASSDGTGANTIYF
J gene: TRBJ2-2; CDR3 length: 16; D gene: TRBD2; clone size: once; V gene: TRBV4-1; CDR3 DNA: TGCGCCAGCAGCCAAGCCGGGACTAGCGCCACCGGGGAGCTGTTTTTT; CDR3 protein: CASSQAGTSATGELFF
J gene: TRBJ2-7; CDR3 length: 15; D gene: .; clone size: .; V gene: TRBV9; CDR3 DNA: TGTGCCAGCAGCGTAGGGGTCTCGAGGCGAAACGAGCAGTACTTC; CDR3 protein: CASSVGVSRRNEQYF
J gene: TRBJ2-2; CDR3 length: 14; D gene: .; clone size: once; V gene: TRBV6-1; CDR3 DNA: TGTGCCAGCAGTGAGATGGGGCACACCGGGGAGCTGTTTTTT; CDR3 protein: CASSEMGHTGELFF
J gene: TRBJ1-5; CDR3 length: 15; D gene: .; clone size: .; V gene: TRBV7-2; CDR3 DNA: TGTGCCAGCAGCCGTGACTACTATAGCAATCAGCCCCAGCATTTT; CDR3 protein: CASSRDYYSNQPQHF
J gene: TRBJ2-1; CDR3 length: 15; D gene: .; clone size: .; V gene: TRBV11-3; CDR3 DNA: TGTGCCAGCAGCTTCGGGGGAGCGGAATACAATGAGCAGTTCTTC; CDR3 protein: CASSFGGAEYNEQFF
J gene: TRBJ1-2; CDR3 length: 14; D gene: TRBD1; clone size: .; V gene: TRBV30; CDR3 DNA: TGTGCCTACCGGGACAGGGTTGAGAACTATGGCTACACCTTC; CDR3 protein: CAYRDRVENYGYTF
J gene: TRBJ2-6; CDR3 length: 14; D gene: .; clone size: .; V gene: TRBV19; CDR3 DNA: TGTGCCAGTAGTGTGGTGGCCGGGGCCAACGTCCTGACTTTC; CDR3 protein: CASSVVAGANVLTF
J gene: TRBJ2-1; CDR3 length: 16; D gene: TRBD2; clone size: .; V gene: TRBV9; CDR3 DNA: TGTGCCAGCGGCCGGATAGCGGGGCGCTCCTACAATGAGCAGTTCTTC; CDR3 protein: CASGRIAGRSYNEQFF
J gene: TRBJ1-2; CDR3 length: 13; D gene: .; clone size: .; V gene: TRBV7-9; CDR3 DNA: TGTGCCAGCTCTGTGGGGGCGGACTATGGCTACACCTTC; CDR3 protein: CASSVGADYGYTF